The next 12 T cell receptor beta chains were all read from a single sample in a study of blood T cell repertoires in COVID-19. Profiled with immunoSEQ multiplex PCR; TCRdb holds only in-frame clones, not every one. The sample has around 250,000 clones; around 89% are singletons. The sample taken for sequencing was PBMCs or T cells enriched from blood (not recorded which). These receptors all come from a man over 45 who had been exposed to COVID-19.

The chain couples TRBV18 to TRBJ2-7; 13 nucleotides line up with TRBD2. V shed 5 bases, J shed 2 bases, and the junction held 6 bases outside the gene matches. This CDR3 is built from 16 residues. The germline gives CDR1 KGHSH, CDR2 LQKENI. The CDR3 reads CASSKTSGRDTYEQYV. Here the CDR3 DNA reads TGTGCCAGCTCAAAAACTAGCGGGAGGGATACCTACGAGCAGTACGTC.

CDR3 bases: TGTGCCAGCAGCCTTCGACAGGGATTCGGGACGTCTTTCTTT. It yields the protein CASSLRQGFGTSFF. The chain is built from TRBV7-9 and TRBJ1-1, with 7 bases aligning to TRBD1. CDR3 length equals 14 residues. After removal of 5 bases from V and 12 bases from J, the junction contained 15 bases not matched to a gene. CDR1 and CDR2 (germline): SEHNR, FQNEAQ (reference sequence).

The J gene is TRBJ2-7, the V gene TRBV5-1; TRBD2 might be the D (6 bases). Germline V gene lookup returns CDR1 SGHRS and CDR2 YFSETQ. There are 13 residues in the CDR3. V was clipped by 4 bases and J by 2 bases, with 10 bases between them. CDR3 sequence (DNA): TGCGCCAGCAGCCCGGGACTTACCTACGAGCAGTACTTC. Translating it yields CASSPGLTYEQYF.

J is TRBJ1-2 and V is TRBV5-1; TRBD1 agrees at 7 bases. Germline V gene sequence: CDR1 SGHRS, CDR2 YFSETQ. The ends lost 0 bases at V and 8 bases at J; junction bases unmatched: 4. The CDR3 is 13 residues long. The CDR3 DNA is TGCGCCAGCAGCTTGGACAGGGGACAGGGCTACACCTTC. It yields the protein CASSLDRGQGYTF.

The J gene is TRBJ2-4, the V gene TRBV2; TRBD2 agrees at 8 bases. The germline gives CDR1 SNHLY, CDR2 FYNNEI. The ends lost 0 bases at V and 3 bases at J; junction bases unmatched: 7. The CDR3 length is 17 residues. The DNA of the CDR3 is TGTGCCAGCAGTGAAGCGAGGACTAGCCCTGACAAAAACATTCAGTACTTC. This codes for CASSEARTSPDKNIQYF.

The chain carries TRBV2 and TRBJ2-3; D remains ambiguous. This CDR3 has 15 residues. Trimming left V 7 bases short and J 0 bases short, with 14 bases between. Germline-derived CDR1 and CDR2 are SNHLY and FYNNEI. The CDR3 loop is CASITESYSTDTQYF. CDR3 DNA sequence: TGTGCCAGCATCACGGAGTCCTACAGCACAGATACGCAGTATTTT.

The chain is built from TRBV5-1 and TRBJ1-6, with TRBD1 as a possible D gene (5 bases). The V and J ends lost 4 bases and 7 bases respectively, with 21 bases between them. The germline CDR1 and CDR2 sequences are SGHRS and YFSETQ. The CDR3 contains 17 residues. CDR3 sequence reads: CASSRRERGRVNSPLHF. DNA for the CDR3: TGCGCCAGCAGCCGGCGGGAAAGGGGTAGGGTAAATTCACCCCTCCACTTT.

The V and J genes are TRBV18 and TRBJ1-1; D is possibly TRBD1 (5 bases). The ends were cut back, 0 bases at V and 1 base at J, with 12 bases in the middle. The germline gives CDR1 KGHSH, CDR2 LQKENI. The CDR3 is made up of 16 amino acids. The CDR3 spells CASSPPSGRENTEAFF. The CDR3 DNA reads TGTGCCAGCTCACCACCATCAGGCAGGGAGAACACTGAAGCTTTCTTT.

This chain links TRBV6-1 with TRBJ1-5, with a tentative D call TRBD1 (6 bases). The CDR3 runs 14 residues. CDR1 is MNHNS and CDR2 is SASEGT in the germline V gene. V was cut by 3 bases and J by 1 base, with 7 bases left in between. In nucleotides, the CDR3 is TGTGCCAGCAGTGATACAGGGAGCAATCAGCCCCAGCATTTT. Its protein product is CASSDTGSNQPQHF.

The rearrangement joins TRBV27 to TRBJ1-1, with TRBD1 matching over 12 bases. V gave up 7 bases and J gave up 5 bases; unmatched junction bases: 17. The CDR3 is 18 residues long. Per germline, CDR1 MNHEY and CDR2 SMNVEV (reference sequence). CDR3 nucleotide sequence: TGTGCCAGCACATACAGATCGGGACAGGGGGCTTCGGGGACTGAAGCTTTCTTT. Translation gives CASTYRSGQGASGTEAFF.

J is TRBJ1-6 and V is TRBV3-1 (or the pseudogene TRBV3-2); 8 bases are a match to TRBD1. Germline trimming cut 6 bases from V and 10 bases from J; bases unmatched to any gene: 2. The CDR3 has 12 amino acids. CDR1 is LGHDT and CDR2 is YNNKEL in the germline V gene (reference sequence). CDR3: CASRTGDSPLHF. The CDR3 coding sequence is TGTGCCAGCAGGACAGGGGACTCACCCCTCCACTTT.

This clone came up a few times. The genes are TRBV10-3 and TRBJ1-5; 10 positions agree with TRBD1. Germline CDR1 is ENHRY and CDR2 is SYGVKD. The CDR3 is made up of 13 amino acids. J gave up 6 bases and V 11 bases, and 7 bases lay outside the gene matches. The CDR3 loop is CAAGQGDSQPQHF. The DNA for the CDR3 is TGTGCCGCAGGACAGGGGGACAGTCAGCCCCAGCATTTT.